This TCR beta chain was recorded in a study of T-cell memory formation after mild COVID-19. Study-wide results and caveats: Pre-infection memory contained some responding clones, which suggested that cross-reactive memory had joined. CD8+ contracting clones occupied EMRA, while CD4+ ones occupied mainly CM and EM.

This CDR3 region has 11 residues. Trimming took 2 bases from V and 5 from J, leaving 7 bases between them. In germline, CDR1 is GTSNPN, CDR2 SVGIG (reference sequence). The table lists this clonotype with a few counts. What it binds is unknown. 5'RACE with constant-segment primers yielded barcoded, UMI-tagged TCR alpha and TCR beta cDNA libraries. Each CDR3 protein gets one entry after TCRdb re-called the 5' RACE reads with MiXCR. Of about 540,000 distinct CDR3 sequences in the sample, roughly 22% are singletons; the top ten hold under 15%. The sequence was collected from an adult woman who had mild COVID-19 (a few samples of this study predate the infection). Cell type and time point are not known. The sequenced sample consisted of PBMCs or a T cell subset sorted from them (not recorded which). The J gene is TRBJ2-7, the V gene TRBV30, with D uncertain. CDR3 sequence (DNA): TGTGCCTGGAGTAACCTTCACGAGCAGTACTTC. Translation gives CAWSNLHEQYF.